The 14 T cell receptor beta chains reported below all come from one sample, sequenced in a study of CD8 T cells in ankylosing spondylitis (dated by TCRdb to 2017 to 2019). Overall results and qualifications from the work: A TCR beta motif of several highly homologous amino acid variants appeared characteristic of blood from ankylosing spondylitis patients.

Preparation of the library involved 5' RACE. Instrument on record: Illumina HiSeq 2500. TCRdb passed the public sequencing reads through fastp at Q25 and MiXCR, retaining productive beta sequences. Every distinct CDR3 protein forms one entry, paired with its most common genes and DNA. Counted in this sample were about 750,000 distinct CDR3 sequences; around 19% of them appeared once. The top ten hold under 20% of the sample. Their target antigens are unknown. Sequencing input: blood, either unsorted or a sorted T cell fraction (not recorded which). Receptors were obtained from a male donor with ankylosing spondylitis.

The chain is built from TRBV6-1 and TRBJ2-1; D uncertain. The CDR3 is made up of 12 amino acids. Trimming removed 8 bases from V and 12 bases from J, with 17 bases in between. Germline V CDR1 and CDR2: MNHNS, SASEGT. CDR3 sequence (DNA): TGTGCCAGCCTCGGGCCCTCACTTGGGCAGTTCTTC. Translated, it gives CASLGPSLGQFF.

The rearrangement uses TRBV7-2 and TRBJ1-2; D remains unclear. Between the trimmed V and J ends, which lost 5 bases and 5 bases, there was a span of 12 bases. The CDR3 is 13 residues long. The V gene's germline CDR1 is SGHTA and CDR2 FQGNSA. The CDR3 DNA follows: TGTGCCAGCAGCCCCTTCCCCTCGTATGGCTACACCTTC. This gives the protein CASSPFPSYGYTF.

In its sample, this clonotype was seen a few times. Sequence at one end of the junction differs from germline and may be a read error. The chain couples TRBV20-1 to TRBJ2-1, with TRBD2 matching 7 bases. This CDR3 has 16 amino acids. CDR1 DFQATT and CDR2 SNEGSKA come from the germline V gene (reference sequence). CDR3 sequence reads: CSARAVLAASYNEHFF. The CDR3, as DNA: TGCAGTGCTAGAGCCGTTCTAGCGGCCTCCTACAATGAGCATTTCTTC.

The chain couples TRBV6-1 to TRBJ1-1; TRBD1 matches 10 bases. V lost 6 bases, J lost 6 bases, and 7 bases stayed unmatched. The CDR3 contains 14 residues. Germline CDR1 reads MNHNS; CDR2 reads SASEGT. This CDR3 reads CASSRGQGHAEAFF. Here the CDR3 DNA reads TGTGCCAGCAGCCGGGGACAGGGGCATGCTGAAGCTTTCTTT.

The chain recombines TRBV29-1 with TRBJ1-5; no firm D call. The V and J ends lost 5 bases and 0 bases respectively, with 14 bases between them. Germline V gives CDR1 SQVTM, CDR2 ANQGSEA. This CDR3 is 15 amino acids long. The CDR3 nucleotides read TGCAGCGTTCAAGCCGCTGGCCATAGCAATCAGCCCCAGCATTTT. Translated: CSVQAAGHSNQPQHF.

This clonotype has only a few counts. J is TRBJ2-7 and V is TRBV5-1, with TRBD1 matching over 9 bases. The CDR3 runs to 16 residues. Germline V gene data show CDR1 as SGHRS and CDR2 as YFSETQ. Losses at the gene ends were 1 base for V and 3 bases for J; bases not matched to a gene: 8. CDR3 DNA: TGCGCCAGCAGCTTGTCTTTCGACAGGGGGTACTACGAGCAGTACTTC. Protein product: CASSLSFDRGYYEQYF.

This clonotype was observed a few times. V usage is TRBV5-6 and J usage is TRBJ1-5; TRBD1 matches at 9 bases. The ends lost 1 base at V and 5 bases at J; junction bases unmatched: 7. The CDR3 has 16 amino acids. Per germline, CDR1 SGHDT and CDR2 YYEEEE. As DNA, the CDR3 is TGTGCCAGCAGCTTGTTCGGACAGGGGCAGCATCAGCCCCAGCATTTT. Residues: CASSLFGQGQHQPQHF.

This clonotype was counted a few times. The CDR3 reads CASSQVFGQPSTDTQYF. The CDR3 DNA reads TGTGCCAGCAGCCAAGTTTTCGGACAGCCAAGCACAGATACGCAGTATTTT. V is TRBV3-1 and J is TRBJ2-3, with a tentative D call TRBD1 (6 bases). The CDR3 runs to 17 residues. The germline gives CDR1 LGHDT, CDR2 YNNKEL (reference sequence). Trimming took 1 base from V and 0 from J, leaving 14 bases between them.

J is TRBJ1-1 and V is TRBV5-1, with no clear D. The CDR3 is 15 residues long. Trimming shortened V by 3 bases and J by 0 bases, and 12 bases separated the two germline ends. From germline, CDR1 is SGHRS and CDR2 YFSETQ. The CDR3 region is CASSSYGGMNTEAFF. The CDR3 DNA is TGCGCCAGCAGCTCGTACGGCGGTATGAACACTGAAGCTTTCTTT.

This clonotype appeared a few times. The rearrangement links TRBV5-6 to TRBJ2-1, with 8 bases lining up with TRBD2. The CDR3 runs 13 residues. Per the germline V gene, CDR1 is SGHDT and CDR2 is YYEEEE. The V gene end was trimmed by 4 bases and the J gene end by 9 bases; junction bases not matched to a gene: 6. CDR3 in amino acids: CASSRPGGVEQFF. The CDR3 nucleotides read TGTGCCAGCAGCCGCCCGGGAGGGGTTGAGCAGTTCTTC.

This clonotype turned up a few times. V gene TRBV27 combines with J gene TRBJ2-7; 8 bases match TRBD1. Germline CDR1 MNHEY, CDR2 SMNVEV (reference sequence). This CDR3 has 13 residues. The trim removed 6 bases at V and 3 bases at J, leaving 4 bases unmatched. The CDR3 is CASRMTGVYEQYF. The CDR3 DNA reads TGTGCCAGCAGGATGACAGGGGTCTACGAGCAGTACTTC.

The chain combines TRBV20-1 with TRBJ2-5, with D tentatively TRBD2 (7 bases). Per the germline V gene, CDR1 is DFQATT and CDR2 is SNEGSKA (reference sequence). V was trimmed by 5 bases and J by 2 bases, leaving 15 bases between them. The length of the CDR3 is 14 residues. CDR3 coding DNA: TGCAGTGCTCAGAGGGGGGGATCTCAAGAGACCCAGTACTTC. It is translated as CSAQRGGSQETQYF.

The J gene is TRBJ2-4, the V gene TRBV20-1; D is uncertain. The CDR3 sequence is 13 residues long. CDR1 and CDR2 (germline): DFQATT, SNEGSKA (reference sequence). V was pared by 2 bases and J by 10 bases, with 15 bases between. The CDR3 sequence is CSARPDQYRIQYF. The CDR3 DNA follows: TGCAGTGCTAGACCGGACCAATATCGAATTCAGTACTTC.

This clonotype has more than one count but fewer than ten. The rearrangement links TRBV9 to TRBJ2-3, with D possibly matching TRBD2 (6 bases). The CDR3 loop spans 14 amino acids. The ends were cut back, 4 bases at V and 6 bases at J, with 15 bases in the middle. CDR1 and CDR2 from the germline V gene are SGDLS and YYNGEE. This chain's CDR3 is CASSSHGSSDTQYF. CDR3 nucleotides: TGTGCCAGCAGCTCTCACGGGAGTTCGGATACGCAGTATTTT.